The rows below give T cell receptor beta chains drawn from one sample of a study of human T cells and chemical hapten exposure. A single record per CDR3 protein comes from TCRdb applying MiXCR to the RACE reads. Of some 78,000 distinct CDR3 sequences listed, over 8.5% are singletons. The sequenced sample was whole blood. These receptors were collected from a male donor in good health. Some clones in this sample may be carry-over from other donors' samples. CDR3s include the opening cysteine and the closing phenylalanine or tryptophan. Each record gives: D gene, clone size, V gene, J gene, CDR3 protein, CDR3 DNA. The D gene is left open where the match is weak. Rows give clone size only sometimes, using once, few, many, or a class for an expanded clone.

-	few	TRBV27	TRBJ1-1	CASRRLQANTEAFF	TGTGCCAGCCGCCGGCTCCAGGCCAACACTGAAGCTTTCTTT
TRBD2	-	TRBV20-1	TRBJ2-1	CSARDQRLAGGSSYNEQFF	TGCAGTGCTAGAGATCAACGTCTAGCGGGAGGGAGCTCCTACAATGAGCAGTTCTTC
-	many	TRBV20-1	TRBJ1-1	CSASRNTEAFF	TGCAGTGCTAGCAGGAACACTGAAGCTTTCTTT
-	many	TRBV13	TRBJ2-1	CASSSYSRTYEQFF	TGTGCCAGCAGCTCATACTCTCGGACCTATGAGCAGTTCTTC
TRBD1	many	TRBV20-1	TRBJ2-5	CSARTGVAGTQYF	TGCAGTGCTAGGACAGGGGTCGCCGGGACCCAGTACTTC
-	many	TRBV6-6	TRBJ2-5	CASSYPGSKEETQYF	TGTGCCAGCAGTTACCCGGGATCTAAGGAGGAGACCCAGTACTTC
-	-	TRBV5-8	TRBJ2-7	CASSQAWRSTYEQYF	TGTGCCAGCAGCCAAGCCTGGAGGAGTACCTACGAGCAGTACTTC
-	few	TRBV14	TRBJ2-3	CASSRMAGYTDTQYF	TGTGCCAGCAGCCGAATGGCGGGCTACACAGATACGCAGTATTTT
TRBD1	-	TRBV7-2	TRBJ2-7	CASSSGQESYEQYF	TGTGCCAGCAGCTCGGGACAGGAAAGCTACGAGCAGTACTTC
-	many	TRBV20-1	TRBJ2-7	CSARDPSYEQYF	TGCAGTGCTAGAGATCCCAGTTACGAGCAGTACTTC
-	few	TRBV5-6	TRBJ2-2	CASRVGRLAAGELFF	TGTGCCAGCAGGGTGGGTCGGCTAGCCGCCGGGGAGCTGTTTTTT
-	-	TRBV7-2	TRBJ2-1	CASSLFASEQFF	TGTGCCAGCAGCTTATTTGCTAGTGAGCAGTTCTTC
TRBD1	many	TRBV9	TRBJ1-2	CASSVDGTATHGYTF	TGTGCCAGCAGCGTAGACGGGACAGCAACCCATGGCTACACCTTC
-	many	TRBV3-1	TRBJ2-4	CASSQVQLDKNIQYF	TGTGCCAGCAGCCAAGTTCAACTGGACAAAAACATTCAGTACTTC
-	few	TRBV18	TRBJ1-1	CASSPPGDFEVEAFF	TGTGCCAGCTCACCCCCGGGGGACTTCGAAGTTGAAGCTTTCTTT
-	many	TRBV10-3	TRBJ2-4	CAISESGLAKNIQYF	TGTGCCATCAGTGAGTCTGGGCTAGCCAAAAACATTCAGTACTTC